This T cell receptor (beta chain) originates from a study of CD8+CD57+ T cells in acquired aplastic anemia. Comments on this clonotype: No antigen is known for it.

Study outcomes and limitations: Over 25 CD8+ CDR3 sequences occurred in both the patients and the controls.

The CDR3 is made up of 14 amino acids. The ends lost 4 bases at V and 7 bases at J; junction bases unmatched: 4. CDR1 and CDR2 from the germline V gene are MGHDK and SYGVNS. Genomic DNA constituted the template upon which TCR beta VDJ and CDR3 profiling was performed. MiXCR, run by TCRdb on the reads, gives a single entry per CDR3 protein. The sample consists of more than 40,000 distinct CDR3 sequences, about 73% of them appearing once. This receptor was taken from a human donor in good health, serving as a control. The V and J genes are TRBV25-1 and TRBJ1-4; TRBD1 matches 9 bases. The specimen was sorted CD4+, CD8+, or CD8+CD57+ T cells (not recorded which) from PBMCs. The CDR3 sequence: CASSVQGAGEKLFF. CDR3 nucleotides: TGTGCCAGCAGTGTACAGGGGGCAGGTGAAAAACTGTTTTTT.